Presented here are 28 T cell receptor beta chains from one specimen sequenced in a study of response to subunit inactivated influenza vaccine. A single record per CDR3 protein comes from TCRdb applying MiXCR to the RT-PCR reads. The sample includes 750,000 to 850,000 distinct CDR3 sequences, around a sixth seen only once; the top ten take 11%. Sequenced here: PBMCs from blood, sampled about 5 days after vaccination. The receptors here all came from a man between 45 and 60 years old who received an inactivated influenza vaccine.

Only a few counts were recorded for this clonotype. This rearrangement joins TRBV5-4 to TRBJ2-3; D unclear. Trimming shortened V by 4 bases and J by 4 bases, and 7 bases separated the two germline ends. The CDR3 totals 12 residues. Germline V lookup: CDR1 SGHNT, CDR2 YYREEE (reference sequence). This chain's CDR3 is CASSGFSDTQYF. For the CDR3, the DNA is TGTGCCAGCAGCGGATTTTCAGATACGCAGTATTTT.

This clonotype came up a few times. The chain is built from TRBV7-2 and TRBJ2-3; TRBD2 matches 13 bases. V lost 4 bases to trimming and J lost 4 bases; unmatched junction nucleotides: 8. Germline V gene data show CDR1 as SGHTA and CDR2 as FQGNSA. CDR3 length: 17 amino acids. This CDR3 reads CASSSGLAGDLADTQYF. CDR3 DNA: TGTGCCAGCAGCTCCGGACTAGCGGGAGATCTTGCAGATACGCAGTATTTT.

Only a few counts were recorded for this clonotype. This sequence joins TRBV20-1 and TRBJ2-1; possibly TRBD1 for D (5 bases). CDR1 is DFQATT, CDR2 SNEGSKA, per germline (reference sequence). With 3 bases removed from V and 0 bases from J, the gap between germline ends came to 9 bases. This CDR3 is 14 amino acids long. The CDR3 is CSARHRSSYNEQFF. The CDR3 DNA reads TGCAGTGCTAGGCACAGGAGCTCCTACAATGAGCAGTTCTTC.

This clonotype occurred many times. This chain joins TRBV7-2 and TRBJ2-7; no reliable D call. This CDR3 has 12 amino acids. CDR1 is SGHTA and CDR2 is FQGNSA in the germline V gene. Trimming pared 5 bases from V and 2 bases from J, leaving 7 bases between. Written as DNA, the CDR3 is TGTGCCAGCAGCCTTCCAACCTACGAGCAGTACTTC. It yields the protein CASSLPTYEQYF.

This clonotype has only a few counts. The genes are TRBV11-2 and TRBJ1-6; 10 bases line up with TRBD1. The ends lost 5 bases at V and 7 bases at J; junction bases unmatched: 5. The CDR3 extends over 15 amino acids. Germline values: CDR1 SGHAT, CDR2 FQNNGV. This CDR3 is CASSPDRGLNSPLHF. Here the CDR3 DNA reads TGTGCCAGCAGCCCCGACAGGGGGCTGAATTCACCCCTCCACTTT.

This sequence joins TRBV7-2 and TRBJ2-5, with D tentatively TRBD2 (6 bases). The V end was cut by 0 bases, the J end by 5 bases, with 13 bases between. This CDR3 is 15 amino acids long. Per germline, CDR1 SGHTA and CDR2 FQGNSA. CDR3 amino acids: CASSLARRGAETQYF. CDR3 nucleotides: TGTGCCAGCAGCTTAGCGCGGAGGGGAGCGGAGACCCAGTACTTC.

The chain employs TRBV7-8 and TRBJ2-1; 10 positions match TRBD2. This CDR3 region has 17 residues. CDR1 and CDR2 from the germline V gene are SGHVS and FQNEAQ. The trim removed 6 bases at V and 3 bases at J, leaving 11 bases unmatched. DNA for the CDR3: TGTGCCAGCAGTCCCCGACTAGCGGGCCATGACTACAATGAGCAGTTCTTC. It codes for CASSPRLAGHDYNEQFF.

The chain is built from TRBV20-1 and TRBJ2-7; D gene unclear. CDR1 DFQATT and CDR2 SNEGSKA come from the germline V gene (reference sequence). The CDR3 contains 14 residues. Deletions cut 2 bases from V and 4 bases from J, with 15 bases between. CDR3 protein: CSARIHGELYEQYF. In nucleotides, the CDR3 is TGCAGTGCTAGAATTCATGGGGAACTGTACGAGCAGTACTTC.

This chain uses TRBV14 with TRBJ2-1, with 15 bases matching TRBD2. The J segment lost 8 bases and the V segment lost 2 bases, leaving 4 bases of the junction unmatched. In germline, CDR1 is SGHDN, CDR2 FVKESK. The CDR3 is made up of 16 amino acids. CDR3 loop: CASSQRTSGRVDEQFF. The CDR3 nucleotides read TGTGCCAGCAGCCAACGGACTAGCGGGAGGGTGGATGAGCAGTTCTTC.

The gene calls are TRBV6-5 and TRBJ2-7; 8 bases agree with TRBD1. The CDR3 has 16 residues. V dropped 4 bases and J dropped 0; count of bases not matched to a gene: 8. Germline CDR1 MNHEY, CDR2 SVGAGI. CDR3 in DNA: TGTGCCAGCAGTTTTAACAGGGGGGCGCCCTCCTACGAGCAGTACTTC. Encoded protein: CASSFNRGAPSYEQYF.

In its sample, this clonotype was seen a few times. The gene calls are TRBV20-1 and TRBJ2-5; 10 bases are shared with TRBD2. The CDR3 loop spans 16 amino acids. The J segment lost 5 bases and the V segment lost 4 bases, leaving 13 bases of the junction unmatched. The germline V gene has CDR1 DFQATT and CDR2 SNEGSKA (reference sequence). The chain's CDR3 is CSANGASGSLLETQYF. As DNA, the CDR3 is TGCAGTGCTAATGGGGCTAGCGGGAGTTTGTTGGAGACCCAGTACTTC.

This clonotype occurred a few times. V and J are TRBV12-3 or TRBV12-4 and TRBJ2-2; 10 positions match TRBD2. The CDR3 runs 17 residues. The junction had 12 bases not matched to a gene; V was cut back by 7 bases and J by 4 bases. The CDR3 DNA is TGTGCCAGCACCCGGGATCGGCTAGCGGGAGTCACCGGGGAGCTGTTTTTT. This gives the protein CASTRDRLAGVTGELFF.

This clonotype was counted at least ten times. J is TRBJ1-1 and V is TRBV12-3 or TRBV12-4; 8 bases match TRBD1. CDR3 length: 14 amino acids. The trim removed 6 bases at V and 4 bases at J, leaving 7 bases unmatched. CDR3 region: CASSSTGGTTEAFF. CDR3 in DNA: TGTGCCAGCAGCTCAACAGGGGGAACCACTGAAGCTTTCTTT.

The chain uses TRBV6-1 and TRBJ2-4; no firm D call. Trimming pared 1 base from V and 9 bases from J, leaving 10 bases between. This CDR3 is built from 13 residues. Looked up from germline, CDR1 is MNHNS and CDR2 is SASEGT. This CDR3 reads CASSEGSLGIQYF. DNA for the CDR3: TGTGCCAGCAGTGAAGGCTCCCTGGGCATTCAGTACTTC.

This clonotype was recorded a few times. V and J are TRBV4-3 and TRBJ2-2, with 7 bases fitting TRBD1. Germline CDR1 is LGHNA and CDR2 is YSLEER. This CDR3 region has 16 residues. V was pared by 0 bases and J by 4 bases, with 5 bases of the junction left unmatched. The CDR3 nucleotides are TGCGCCAGCAGCCAAGATCACACAGGGGTCACCGGGGAGCTGTTTTTT. Protein product: CASSQDHTGVTGELFF.

The chain uses TRBV20-1 and TRBJ1-1; unclear D gene. This CDR3 comprises 16 residues. Looked up from germline, CDR1 is DFQATT and CDR2 is SNEGSKA (reference sequence). V lost 0 bases to trimming and J lost 0 bases, with 14 bases between them. DNA for the CDR3: TGCAGTGCTAGAGATCGGAGGGTTTTAATGAACACTGAAGCTTTCTTT. Its translation is CSARDRRVLMNTEAFF.

This clonotype was observed a handful of times. The chain couples TRBV20-1 to TRBJ1-1; D unclear. This CDR3 has 14 residues. With 0 bases removed from V and 2 bases from J, the gap between germline ends came to 10 bases. Germline V CDR1 and CDR2: DFQATT, SNEGSKA (reference sequence). The CDR3 here is CSARDLVGNTEAFF. Here the CDR3 DNA reads TGCAGTGCTAGAGATCTGGTGGGAAACACTGAAGCTTTCTTT.

This clonotype has just one count. CDR3 nucleotide sequence: TGTGCCAGCAGCTTACCCCGTGGCGGGGACTCCTACAATGAGCAGTTCTTC. Amino acids: CASSLPRGGDSYNEQFF. V usage is TRBV11-3 and J usage is TRBJ2-1; the D gene is possibly TRBD2 (6 bases). Germline CDR1 reads SGHNT; CDR2 reads YENEEA. The V end was cut by 2 bases, the J end by 0 bases, with 14 bases between. The CDR3 consists of 17 residues.

A few counts support this clonotype. V usage is TRBV6-5 and J usage is TRBJ1-5, with D perhaps matching TRBD1 (5 bases). CDR1 and CDR2 (germline): MNHEY, SVGAGI. The CDR3 contains 14 residues. V was cut by 0 bases and J by 5 bases, with 8 bases left in between. As DNA, the CDR3 is TGTGCCAGCAGTTACTCGGGGGGTGATCAGCCCCAGCATTTT. The encoded protein is CASSYSGGDQPQHF.

The chain combines TRBV2 with TRBJ1-1; D is uncertain. V was pared by 6 bases and J by 6 bases, with 20 bases between. The CDR3 is made up of 15 amino acids. CDR1 is SNHLY, CDR2 FYNNEI, per germline. The CDR3 loop is CASSAQKTRVAEAFF. CDR3 DNA sequence: TGTGCCAGCAGCGCACAGAAGACGAGGGTAGCTGAAGCTTTCTTT.

This clonotype was observed a few times. The chain carries TRBV5-1 and TRBJ2-6; possibly TRBD2 for D (6 bases). The V gene lost 5 bases and the J gene lost 0 bases, with 15 bases spanning the gap. There are 17 residues in the CDR3. The V gene's germline CDR1 is SGHRS and CDR2 YFSETQ. For the CDR3, the DNA is TGCGCCAGCAGTTGGGGACTCGACGGCTCTGGGGCCAACGTCCTGACTTTC. It codes for CASSWGLDGSGANVLTF.

This clonotype has a handful of counts. The rearrangement uses TRBV12-3 or TRBV12-4 and TRBJ2-1; 9 nucleotides agree with TRBD2. The V segment lost 7 bases and the J segment 2 bases; nucleotides outside the gene matches: 6. This CDR3 contains 15 residues. In nucleotides, the CDR3 is TGTGCCAGCACCATGTGGACTAGCGCCTACAATGAGCAGTTCTTC. It is translated as CASTMWTSAYNEQFF.

In its sample, this clonotype was seen many times. The genes are TRBV29-1 and TRBJ2-7; 13 bases are a match to TRBD2. Trimming at V came to 5 bases and at J to 6 bases, leaving 7 bases not matched to a gene. This CDR3 region has 14 residues. CDR1 and CDR2 from the germline V gene are SQVTM and ANQGSEA. The CDR3 loop reads CSVRGLAGVVEQYF. CDR3 sequence (DNA): TGCAGCGTTAGAGGACTAGCGGGAGTGGTCGAGCAGTACTTC.

The chain employs TRBV7-9 and TRBJ2-7; 9 bases match TRBD1. Germline trimming cut 7 bases from V and 6 bases from J; bases unmatched to any gene: 10. Germline CDR1 reads SEHNR; CDR2 reads FQNEAQ (reference sequence). The CDR3 is made up of 14 amino acids. The chain's CDR3 is CASNTGTGLAEQYF. The CDR3 nucleotides read TGTGCCAGCAACACCGGGACAGGGCTTGCCGAGCAGTACTTC.

This clonotype was seen more than once but under ten times. The V call is TRBV25-1, the J call TRBJ2-7; tentative D call: TRBD1 (5 bases). This CDR3 has 15 amino acids. Germline CDR1 MGHDK, CDR2 SYGVNS. V shed 2 bases and J shed 0 bases, with 11 bases lying between them. In DNA, the CDR3 is TGTGCCAGCAGTGAAACAGGACCTAGCTCCTACGAGCAGTACTTC. Its translation: CASSETGPSSYEQYF.

This clonotype showed up just a few times. The chain links TRBV7-9 to TRBJ1-4; TRBD1 aligns across 10 bases. From germline, CDR1 is SEHNR and CDR2 FQNEAQ (reference sequence). Trimming cost V 4 bases and J 8 bases; bases outside gene matches: 7. The CDR3 spans 15 residues. The CDR3 sequence: CASSSLGTGDEKLFF. The CDR3 DNA reads TGTGCCAGCAGCTCCCTTGGGACAGGGGACGAAAAACTGTTTTTT. Together with reference TRBV7-9 and TRBJ1-4, the CDR3 gives the full variable domain: DTGVSQNPRHKITKRGQNVTFRCDPISEHNRLYWYRQTLGQGPEFLTYFQNEAQLEKSRLLSDRFSAERPKGSFSTLEIQRTEQGDSAMYLCASSSLGTGDEKLFFGSGTQLSVL.

This clonotype was counted between two and nine times. This chain joins TRBV20-1 and TRBJ2-5; D is unclear. This CDR3 is built from 13 residues. The germline CDR1 and CDR2 sequences are DFQATT and SNEGSKA (reference sequence). The V gene lost 1 base and the J gene lost 4 bases, with 10 bases spanning the gap. The DNA for the CDR3 is TGCAGTGCTAGAGTGGGTAGTCGAGAGACCCAGTACTTC. It is translated as CSARVGSRETQYF.

This clonotype was seen only a few times. The chain joins TRBV9 to TRBJ2-2, with 7 bases identical to TRBD2. Germline values: CDR1 SGDLS, CDR2 YYNGEE. CDR3 length: 15 amino acids. J lost 4 bases, V lost 1 base, and 4 bases had no gene match. As DNA, the CDR3 is TGTGCCAGCAGCGTATACGTAGCGGGCACCGGGGAGCTGTTTTTT. Its protein is CASSVYVAGTGELFF.